A single sample gave rise to the 8 T cell receptor beta chains below, sequenced in a study of blood T cell repertoires in COVID-19. The repertoire was sequenced with immunoSEQ multiplex PCR; TCRdb's copy has only in-frame clones and lacks some. There are 170,000 or so clones in the sample; less than 90% occur only once, and 7% lies in the top ten. The sample consisted of PBMCs or T cells enriched from blood (not recorded which). These receptors all stem from a woman aged 45-59 years who had recovered from COVID-19.

This chain joins TRBV15 and TRBJ2-3; 8 bases fit TRBD2. The germline V gene encodes CDR1 LNHNV and CDR2 YYDKDF (reference sequence). This CDR3 has 17 amino acids. The V gene end was trimmed by 4 bases and the J gene end by 2 bases; junction bases not matched to a gene: 11. DNA for the CDR3: TGTGCCACCAGCAAAGCGGGGAGCGGGAGTGACACAGATACGCAGTATTTT. The encoded protein is CATSKAGSGSDTDTQYF.

V and J are TRBV5-6 and TRBJ2-1; 11 bases align to TRBD2. The CDR3 has 16 amino acids. V lost 4 bases and J lost 4; bases outside the gene matches: 7. Germline CDR1 reads SGHDT; CDR2 reads YYEEEE. The CDR3 DNA sequence: TGTGCCAGCAGCCCGGTCGGGACTAGCGGATACAATGAGCAGTTCTTC. Its translation is CASSPVGTSGYNEQFF.

The rearrangement joins TRBV7-9 to TRBJ2-7, with unresolved D. V was shortened by 1 base and J by 5 bases, with 12 bases between the two germline ends. Germline V CDR1 and CDR2: SEHNR, FQNEAQ (reference sequence). This CDR3 has 14 amino acids. This chain's CDR3 is CASSLGSSINEQYF. The CDR3 DNA follows: TGTGCCAGCAGCTTAGGGAGTAGTATAAACGAGCAGTACTTC. The whole variable domain, filled in from reference TRBV7-9 and TRBJ2-7, reads DTGVSQNPRHKITKRGQNVTFRCDPISEHNRLYWYRQTLGQGPEFLTYFQNEAQLEKSRLLSDRFSAERPKGSFSTLEIQRTEQGDSAMYLCASSLGSSINEQYFGPGTRLTVT.

This clone was detected once. The genes are TRBV5-4 and TRBJ1-2; 7 bases match TRBD1. The CDR3 is 14 amino acids. The trim removed 6 bases at V and 0 bases at J, leaving 5 bases unmatched. Looked up from germline, CDR1 is SGHNT and CDR2 is YYREEE (reference sequence). The CDR3 is CASNSQGANYGYTF. The CDR3 coding sequence is TGTGCCAGCAACTCGCAGGGGGCTAACTATGGCTACACCTTC.

This chain connects TRBV14 to TRBJ2-1; unclear D gene. CDR3 length equals 18 residues. V dropped 0 bases and J dropped 3 bases, with 18 bases sitting between them. CDR1 is SGHDN and CDR2 is FVKESK in the germline V gene. Here the CDR3 DNA reads TGTGCCAGCAGCCAAGAGCCCCCCGACCGAAGACTCTACAATGAGCAGTTCTTC. It codes for CASSQEPPDRRLYNEQFF.

The chain uses TRBV6-1 and TRBJ2-7; TRBD1 matches at 8 bases. Per the germline V gene, CDR1 is MNHNS and CDR2 is SASEGT. This CDR3 contains 18 residues. V gave up 3 bases and J gave up 3 bases; unmatched junction bases: 16. The CDR3 DNA follows: TGTGCCAGCAGTGACAACCGCGGTGGGGCAGGGGGCATCTACGAGCAGTACTTC. Its translation: CASSDNRGGAGGIYEQYF.

The gene calls are TRBV28 and TRBJ2-1; D is unresolved. Trimming took 3 bases from V and 4 from J, leaving 7 bases between them. This CDR3 comprises 13 residues. Germline V lookup: CDR1 MDHEN, CDR2 SYDVKM. The CDR3 DNA sequence: TGTGCCAGCAGTTTTGTGCGGTACAATGAGCAGTTCTTC. This encodes CASSFVRYNEQFF.

This chain connects TRBV4-1 to TRBJ1-4; 10 bases line up with TRBD1. Germline V gives CDR1 MGHRA, CDR2 YSYEKL. The CDR3 contains 17 residues. Germline trimming cut 0 bases from V and 7 bases from J; bases unmatched to any gene: 8. This CDR3 reads CASSQEYVGTGAEKLFF. CDR3 in DNA: TGCGCCAGCAGCCAAGAATACGTTGGGACAGGGGCTGAAAAACTGTTTTTT.